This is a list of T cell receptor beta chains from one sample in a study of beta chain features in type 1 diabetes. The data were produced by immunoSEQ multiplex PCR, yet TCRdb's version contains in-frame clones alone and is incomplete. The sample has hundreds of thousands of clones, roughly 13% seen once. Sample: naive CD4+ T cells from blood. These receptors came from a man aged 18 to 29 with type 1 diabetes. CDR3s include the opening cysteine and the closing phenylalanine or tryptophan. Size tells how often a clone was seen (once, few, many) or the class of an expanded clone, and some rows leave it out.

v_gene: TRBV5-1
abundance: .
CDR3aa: CASSLGTSDIQYF

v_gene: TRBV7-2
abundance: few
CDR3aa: CASSLLPGTLMNTEAFF

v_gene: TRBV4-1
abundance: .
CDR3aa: CASRNRDSSYEQYF

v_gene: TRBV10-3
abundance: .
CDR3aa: CAIRGGLADQETQYF

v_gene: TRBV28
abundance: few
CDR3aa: CASSRPSQGWAYEQYF

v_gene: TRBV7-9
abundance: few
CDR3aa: CASSYRDSNNEQFF

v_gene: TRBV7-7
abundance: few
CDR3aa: CASSSLGGTRQFF

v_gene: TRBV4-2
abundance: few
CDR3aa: CASSQGLAPNTGELFF

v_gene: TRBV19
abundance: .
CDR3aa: CGTGHSNQPQHF

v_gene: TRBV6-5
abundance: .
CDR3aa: CASRLQGEGPQHF

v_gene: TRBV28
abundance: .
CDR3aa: CASTLSDRAYNEQFF

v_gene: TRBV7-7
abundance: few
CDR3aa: CASSSAASSGNTIYF

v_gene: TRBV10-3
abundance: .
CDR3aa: CATQAGGGETQYF

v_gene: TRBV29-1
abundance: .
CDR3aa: CSVAQGYNEQFF

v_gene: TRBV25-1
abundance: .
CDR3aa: CASTPSGAGPGGYTF

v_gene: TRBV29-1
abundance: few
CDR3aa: CSTSGGSTDTQYF

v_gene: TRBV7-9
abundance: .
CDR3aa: CASRQRGRGETQYF

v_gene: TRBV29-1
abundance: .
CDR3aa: CSVAGSYNEQFF

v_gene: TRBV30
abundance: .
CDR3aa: CAWSVGVWNRAQPQHF

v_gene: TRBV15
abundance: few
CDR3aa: CATSRSMDTQYF

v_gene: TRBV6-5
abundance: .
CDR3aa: CASSYHRAGANVLTF

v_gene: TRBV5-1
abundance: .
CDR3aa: CASSLNLGGQETQYF

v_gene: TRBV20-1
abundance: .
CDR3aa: CSATTGGLYTF

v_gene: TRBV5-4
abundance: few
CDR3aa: CASRLTGGNGYTF

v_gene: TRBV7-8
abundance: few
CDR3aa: CASSLVDRSNEKLFF

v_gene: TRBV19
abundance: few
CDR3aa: CASNPGPTNEKLFF

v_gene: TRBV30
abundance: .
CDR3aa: CAWSLPSPGNQPQHF

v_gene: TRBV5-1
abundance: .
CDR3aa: CASTPRELGEQFF

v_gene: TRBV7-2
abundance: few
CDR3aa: CASSLVPGDGYTF

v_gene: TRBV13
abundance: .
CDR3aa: CASSFGGPGTDTQYF

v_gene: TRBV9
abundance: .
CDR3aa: CASSGAPASGGNEQYF

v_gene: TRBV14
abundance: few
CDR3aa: CASSPDTNTEAFF

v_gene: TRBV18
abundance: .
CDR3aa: CASSPSGQNSPYEQYF

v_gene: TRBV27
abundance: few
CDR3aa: CASSMRTGYEQYF

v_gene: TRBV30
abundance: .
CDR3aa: CAWRGQGTVTEAFF

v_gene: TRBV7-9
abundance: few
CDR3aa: CASSLATDTQYF

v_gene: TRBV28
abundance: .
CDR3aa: CASEDWNYEQYF

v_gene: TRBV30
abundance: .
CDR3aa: CAWTLDRPNEQFF

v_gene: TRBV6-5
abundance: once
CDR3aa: CASSYSRDLGTGYTF

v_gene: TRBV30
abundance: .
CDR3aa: CAWSGGGPQETQYF